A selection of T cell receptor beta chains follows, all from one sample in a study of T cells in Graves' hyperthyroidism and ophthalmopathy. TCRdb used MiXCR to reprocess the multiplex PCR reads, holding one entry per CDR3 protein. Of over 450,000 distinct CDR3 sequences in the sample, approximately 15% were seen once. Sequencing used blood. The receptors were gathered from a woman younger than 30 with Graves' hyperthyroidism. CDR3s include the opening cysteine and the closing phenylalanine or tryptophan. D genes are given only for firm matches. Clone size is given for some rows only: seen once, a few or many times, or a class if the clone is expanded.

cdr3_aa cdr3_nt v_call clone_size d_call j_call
CASSQAPGTSSSDTQYF TGCGCCAGCAGCCAAGCTCCCGGGACTAGCAGTTCAGATACGCAGTATTTT TRBV4-1 NA TRBD2 TRBJ2-3
CASSMPRVQGASSPLHF TGTGCCAGTAGTATGCCCCGCGTACAGGGGGCGAGTTCACCCCTCCACTTT TRBV19 few TRBD1 TRBJ1-6
CASSEHGGGEVPSEQYF TGTGCCAGCAGTGAACATGGGGGTGGAGAGGTGCCGAGCGAGCAGTACTTC TRBV6-1 many NA TRBJ2-7
CASSSTRVGFTDTQYF TGTGCCAGCAGCTCAACTCGGGTCGGGTTCACAGATACGCAGTATTTT TRBV13 NA NA TRBJ2-3
CASSPRLAYSTDTQYF TGTGCCAGCAGCCCCCGACTAGCCTATAGCACAGATACGCAGTATTTT TRBV7-3 many TRBD2 TRBJ2-3
CASSLRGRNEQFF TGTGCCAGCAGTTTACGCGGGAGAAATGAGCAGTTCTTC TRBV12-3/TRBV12-4 many TRBD2 TRBJ2-1
CASGLVLKVVNNYGYTF TGTGCTAGTGGTTTGGTACTCAAAGTGGTCAACAACTATGGCTACACCTTC TRBV12-5 many NA TRBJ1-2
CASSSRTGNGYTF TGTGCCAGCAGCTCCCGGACAGGAAATGGCTACACCTTC TRBV7-8 many TRBD1 TRBJ1-2
CASSVGPGGTTDTQYF TGTGCCAGCAGCGTAGGTCCGGGAGGAACCACAGATACGCAGTATTTT TRBV9 NA TRBD2 TRBJ2-3
CAWSLLDRGNPEAFF TGTGCCTGGAGCCTACTGGACAGGGGAAATCCTGAAGCTTTCTTT TRBV30 many TRBD1 TRBJ1-1
CASGVRGPSNEQFF TGTGCCAGCGGGGTTCGGGGGCCAAGCAATGAGCAGTTCTTC TRBV6-1 NA NA TRBJ2-1
CASSVVGYTDTQYF TGTGCCAGCAGCGTAGTAGGGTACACAGATACGCAGTATTTT TRBV9 few NA TRBJ2-3
CASSWRTSGNVDEQFF TGTGCCAGCAGCTGGAGGACTAGCGGGAACGTCGATGAGCAGTTCTTC TRBV11-2 many TRBD2 TRBJ2-1
CASSYSTTGNQPQHF TGTGCCAGCAGTTACTCGACCACCGGGAATCAGCCCCAGCATTTT TRBV6-5 NA NA TRBJ1-5
CASSQESLAGVGQYF TGTGCCAGCAGCCAAGAATCGCTAGCGGGGGTAGGACAGTACTTC TRBV3-1 many TRBD2 TRBJ2-4
CASSYRRSSSYNSPLHF TGTGCCAGCAGTTACAGGAGGAGCAGCTCCTATAATTCACCCCTCCACTTT TRBV27 many NA TRBJ1-6
CASSELSQGLSSPLHF TGTGCCAGCAGTGAATTATCCCAGGGCCTAAGTTCACCCCTCCACTTT TRBV2 many NA TRBJ1-6
CASSRQVSTDTQYF TGTGCCAGCAGTCGACAGGTTAGCACAGATACGCAGTATTTT TRBV27 many NA TRBJ2-3
CASSPVTEAFF TGTGCCAGCTCACCAGTGACTGAAGCTTTCTTT TRBV18 many NA TRBJ1-1
CASSESSGGANVLTF TGTGCCAGCAGTGAATCTAGCGGTGGGGCCAACGTCCTGACTTTC TRBV6-1 many TRBD2 TRBJ2-6
CASRGRRGSDTEAFF TGTGCCAGCAGGGGTCGGAGGGGTTCGGACACTGAAGCTTTCTTT TRBV6-2/TRBV6-3 few NA TRBJ1-1
CASSPLSQGGAAFF TGTGCCAGCAGCCCCCTGAGCCAAGGCGGGGCAGCTTTCTTT TRBV4-2 NA NA TRBJ1-1
CASTSLTGDSYNEQFF TGTGCCAGCACCTCCCTGACAGGGGACTCCTACAATGAGCAGTTCTTC TRBV12-3/TRBV12-4 many TRBD1 TRBJ2-1
CASSQGGGAKTQYF TGTGCCAGCAGCCAAGGTGGGGGGGCGAAGACCCAGTACTTC TRBV3-1 many NA TRBJ2-5
CASSSLAGTPGSDTQYF TGTGCCAGCAGTTCTCTGGCCGGGACACCAGGCTCAGATACGCAGTATTTT TRBV2 many NA TRBJ2-3
CASSPPAMFSGNTIYF TGTGCCAGCTCACCACCGGCGATGTTCTCTGGAAACACCATATATTTT TRBV18 many NA TRBJ1-3
CASSSPGEDEKLFF TGTGCCAGCAGCTCACCAGGGGAGGATGAAAAACTGTTTTTT TRBV7-6 many NA TRBJ1-4
CASSFHRDSLSDPLHF TGTGCCAGCAGCTTCCACCGGGACTCGTTAAGTGATCCCCTCCACTTT TRBV11-2 many NA TRBJ1-6
CAASGANTGELFF TGTGCCGCCTCAGGGGCCAACACCGGGGAGCTGTTTTTT TRBV6-1 few NA TRBJ2-2
CATSDVSSGANVLTF TGTGCCACCAGTGACGTGAGTTCTGGGGCCAACGTCCTGACTTTC TRBV24-1 NA NA TRBJ2-6
CASSEPLPGQPQHF TGTGCCAGCAGTGAACCCCTCCCCGGTCAGCCCCAGCATTTT TRBV6-1 NA NA TRBJ1-5
CASSLRADRADTQYF TGTGCCAGCAGCTTAAGAGCGGACAGGGCAGATACGCAGTATTTT TRBV7-3 NA TRBD1 TRBJ2-3
CASSWGGDYGYTF TGTGCCAGCAGCTGGGGAGGGGACTATGGCTACACCTTC TRBV14 few NA TRBJ1-2
CAWSVLQYNEQFF TGTGCCTGGAGTGTATTACAGTACAATGAGCAGTTCTTC TRBV30 many NA TRBJ2-1
CASSYVGQGNEAFF TGTGCCAGCAGTTATGTGGGGCAGGGAAATGAGGCTTTCTTT TRBV6-5 few NA TRBJ1-1
CSAKVPGGPAFNEQFF TGCAGTGCTAAGGTCCCGGGAGGGCCGGCATTCAATGAGCAGTTCTTC TRBV20-1 few TRBD2 TRBJ2-1
CASSWTDREAFF TGTGCCAGCAGCTGGACGGACAGAGAAGCTTTCTTT TRBV5-6 many NA TRBJ1-1
CASSLADRAAEKLSF TGTGCCAGCAGCTTAGCCGACAGGGCAGCGGAAAAACTGTCTTTT TRBV7-9 NA TRBD1 TRBJ1-4
CATSRDLSRGDYGYTF TGTGCCACCAGCAGAGATTTAAGCCGGGGGGACTATGGCTACACCTTC TRBV15 few NA TRBJ1-2
CASLAAGHNEQFF TGTGCCAGCCTCGCAGCGGGACACAATGAGCAGTTCTTC TRBV6-2/TRBV6-3 many TRBD2 TRBJ2-1
CASSPSGYNEKLFF TGTGCCAGCTCACCGTCCGGGTATAATGAAAAACTGTTTTTT TRBV18 many NA TRBJ1-4